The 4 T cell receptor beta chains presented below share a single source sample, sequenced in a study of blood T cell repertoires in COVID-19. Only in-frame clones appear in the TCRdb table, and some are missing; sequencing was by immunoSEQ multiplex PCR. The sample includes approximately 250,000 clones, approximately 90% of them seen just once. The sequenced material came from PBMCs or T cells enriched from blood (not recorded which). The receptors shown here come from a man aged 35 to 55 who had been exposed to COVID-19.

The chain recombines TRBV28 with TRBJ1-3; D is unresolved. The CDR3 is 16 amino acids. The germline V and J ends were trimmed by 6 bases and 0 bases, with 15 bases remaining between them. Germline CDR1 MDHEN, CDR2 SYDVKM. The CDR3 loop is CASSPLVADSGNTIYF. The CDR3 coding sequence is TGTGCCAGCAGCCCTCTGGTAGCGGACTCTGGAAACACCATATATTTT.

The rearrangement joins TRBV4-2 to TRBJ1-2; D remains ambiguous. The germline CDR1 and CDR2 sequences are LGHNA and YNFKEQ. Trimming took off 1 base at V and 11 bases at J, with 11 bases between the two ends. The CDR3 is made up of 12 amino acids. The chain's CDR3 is CASSQGSEWYTF. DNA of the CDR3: TGTGCCAGCAGCCAAGGTTCTGAGTGGTACACCTTC.

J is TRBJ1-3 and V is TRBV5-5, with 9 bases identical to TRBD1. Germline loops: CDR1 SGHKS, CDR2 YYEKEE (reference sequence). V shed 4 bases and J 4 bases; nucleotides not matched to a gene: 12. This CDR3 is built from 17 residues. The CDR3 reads CASSKEDGTGFGNTIYF. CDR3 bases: TGTGCCAGCAGCAAAGAGGACGGGACAGGGTTCGGAAACACCATATATTTT.

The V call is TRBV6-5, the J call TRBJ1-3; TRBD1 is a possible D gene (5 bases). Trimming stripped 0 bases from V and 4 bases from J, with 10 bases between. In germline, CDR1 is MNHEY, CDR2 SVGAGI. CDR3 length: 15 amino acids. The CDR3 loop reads CASSYSAGRGNTIYF. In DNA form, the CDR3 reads TGTGCCAGCAGTTACTCGGCAGGGCGAGGAAACACCATATATTTT.